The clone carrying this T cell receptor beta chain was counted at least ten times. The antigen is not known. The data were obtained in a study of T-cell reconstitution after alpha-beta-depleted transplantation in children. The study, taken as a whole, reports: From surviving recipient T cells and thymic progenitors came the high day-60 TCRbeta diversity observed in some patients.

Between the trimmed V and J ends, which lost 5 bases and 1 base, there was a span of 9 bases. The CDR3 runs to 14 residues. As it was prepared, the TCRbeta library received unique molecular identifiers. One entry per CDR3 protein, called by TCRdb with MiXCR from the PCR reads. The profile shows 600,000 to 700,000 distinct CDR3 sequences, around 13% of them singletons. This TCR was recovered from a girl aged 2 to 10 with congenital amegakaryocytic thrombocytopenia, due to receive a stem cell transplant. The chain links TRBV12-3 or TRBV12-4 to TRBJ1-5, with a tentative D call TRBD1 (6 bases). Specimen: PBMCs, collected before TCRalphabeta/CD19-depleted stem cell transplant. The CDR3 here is CASSPTGSNQPQHF. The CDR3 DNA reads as TGTGCCAGCAGTCCTACAGGGAGCAATCAGCCCCAGCATTTT.